This T cell receptor (beta chain) was sequenced in a study of blood T cell repertoires in COVID-19. Per the original data handling: How many nucleated cells were present was estimated from reference gene primer amplification. Measured with immunoSEQ multiplex PCR; TCRdb has only the in-frame clones, and not every one. Clonal size and the V and J genes are those of that table, whereas D and trimming came from the DNA. This sample has 53,000 or so clones; 75% to 80% occur once, and the top ten carry around 42%. CDR3 length: 16 residues. This chain uses TRBV12-2 with TRBJ2-1; TRBD2 was called by the table and not checked on the DNA. TRBV12-2 is described as a pseudogene. The sequence was obtained from a man aged 70-80 years with active or convalescent COVID-19. Sequenced input: peripheral blood. The CDR3 sequence is CASRRQRRESYNEQFF. The CDR3 nucleotides read TGTGCAAGTCGCCGGCAGCGGCGGGAGAGCTACAATGAGCAGTTCTTC.